This TCR beta chain was captured in a study of cytomegalovirus exposure and HLA in healthy donors. Study summary: The 95 to 150 validation repertoires used the same platform as the 650 to 850 first-cohort repertoires, a later analysis reported.

CDR1 PRHDT and CDR2 FYEKMQ come from the germline V gene (reference sequence). Trimming shortened V by 1 base and J by 7 bases, and 4 bases separated the two germline ends. The CDR3 has 12 amino acids. Study observations and caveats: Within the 120 or so validation repertoires, first-cohort TCR clusters tended to co-occur, according to a later analysis.

With respect to this clone: Antigen unknown.

Data came from immunoSEQ multiplex PCR; TCRdb stores just in-frame clones and leaves some out. The table shows about 98,000 clones, with roughly 85% occurring only once. The receptor was derived from a woman in her 30s in good health and CMV-seronegative. The sequenced material came from PBMCs. The rearrangement uses TRBV13 and TRBJ2-2; D gene uncertain. CDR3 in amino acids: CASSLVNGELFF. CDR3 in DNA: TGTGCCAGCAGCTTAGTTAACGGGGAGCTGTTTTTT.